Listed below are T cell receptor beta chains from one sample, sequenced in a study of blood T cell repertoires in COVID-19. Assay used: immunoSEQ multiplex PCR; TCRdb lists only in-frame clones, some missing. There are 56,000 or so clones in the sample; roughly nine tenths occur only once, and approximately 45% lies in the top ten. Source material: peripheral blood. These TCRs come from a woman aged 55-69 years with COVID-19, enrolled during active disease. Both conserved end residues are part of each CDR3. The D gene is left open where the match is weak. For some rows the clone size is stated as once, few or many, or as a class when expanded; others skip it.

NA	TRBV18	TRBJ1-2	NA	TGTGCCAGCTCACCACGGGAGGGAACCTCTAACTATGGCTACACCTTC	CASSPREGTSNYGYTF
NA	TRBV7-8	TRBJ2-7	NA	TGTGCCAGCAGCCCACGACTAGATTCCTACGAGCAGTACTTC	CASSPRLDSYEQYF
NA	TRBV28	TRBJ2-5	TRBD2	TGTGCCAGCAGGAAGCGGGAGGAAGAGACCCAGTACTTC	CASRKREEETQYF
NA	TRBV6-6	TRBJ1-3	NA	TGTGCCAGCGCTGCCTATTTTTCTGGAAACACCATATATTTT	CASAAYFSGNTIYF
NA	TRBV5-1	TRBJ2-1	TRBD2	TGCGCCAGCAGCTTGAGTCTAGCGGGGGGAAAATCCTACAATGAGCAGTTCTTC	CASSLSLAGGKSYNEQFF
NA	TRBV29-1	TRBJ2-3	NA	TGCAGCGTTAGTCGGCGGGATGGCACAGATACGCAGTATTTT	CSVSRRDGTDTQYF
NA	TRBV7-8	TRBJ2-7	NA	TGTGCCAGCAGCCTCTCTATCTACGAGCAGTACTTC	CASSLSIYEQYF
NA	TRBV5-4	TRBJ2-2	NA	TGTGCCAGCAGCTCCGGACTGGCGGAGAACGGGGAGCTGTTTTTT	CASSSGLAENGELFF
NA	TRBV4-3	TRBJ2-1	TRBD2	TGCGCCAGCAGCCATTACGGGAGCGGGGATTTATACAATGAGCAGTTCTTC	CASSHYGSGDLYNEQFF
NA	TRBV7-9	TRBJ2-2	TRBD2	TGTGCCAGCAGCCCTAGTCGGGAGGCCGGGGAGCTGTTTTTT	CASSPSREAGELFF
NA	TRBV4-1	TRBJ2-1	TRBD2	TGCGCCAGCAGCCAAGTTACCCATACTAGCGGGAGGTCCTATGAGCAGTTCTTC	CASSQVTHTSGRSYEQFF
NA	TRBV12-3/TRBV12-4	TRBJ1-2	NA	TGTGCCAGCAGTTTCTCTATGAACTATGGCTACACCTTC	CASSFSMNYGYTF
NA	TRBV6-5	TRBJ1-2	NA	TGTGCCAGCAGTTACGGGGCGGACTATGGCTACACCTTC	CASSYGADYGYTF
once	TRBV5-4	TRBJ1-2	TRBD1	TGTGCCAGCAGCTGGGGACAGGGGTATTACCCTAACTATGGCTACACCTTC	CASSWGQGYYPNYGYTF
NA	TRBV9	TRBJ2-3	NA	TGTGCCAGCAGCGTAAGACAGGATACAGATACGCAGTATTTT	CASSVRQDTDTQYF
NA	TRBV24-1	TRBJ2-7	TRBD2	TGTGCCACCAGCGAGGCGGGAGGGTCCGTTTACGAGCAGTACTTC	CATSEAGGSVYEQYF
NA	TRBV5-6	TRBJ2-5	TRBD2	TGTGCCAGCAGCCCCGGACTAGCGGGGGGACTCCCCCAAGAGACCCAGTACTTC	CASSPGLAGGLPQETQYF
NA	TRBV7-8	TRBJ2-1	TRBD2	TGTGCCAGCAGCTTTGGCGGGGGGATAGATATGGAGCAGTTCTTC	CASSFGGGIDMEQFF
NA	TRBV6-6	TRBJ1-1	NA	TGTGCCAGCAGCCCGACAGGGAACACTGAAGCTTTCTTT	CASSPTGNTEAFF
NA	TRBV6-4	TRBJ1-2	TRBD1	TGTGCCAGCATAGGGACAGGGGAGAATGGCTACACCTTC	CASIGTGENGYTF
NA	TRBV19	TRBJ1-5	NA	TGTGCCAGTAGCGATGGGGCCTCCTTCGGGGTTTCAGGGGATAATCAGCCCCAGCATTTT	CASSDGASFGVSGDNQPQHF
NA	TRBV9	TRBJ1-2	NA	TGTGCCAGCAGCGTCCGGTACTTGGATGGCTACACCTTC	CASSVRYLDGYTF
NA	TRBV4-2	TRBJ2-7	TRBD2	TGTGCCAGCAGCCAGGGCTGGACTAGCAAATACGAGCAGTACTTC	CASSQGWTSKYEQYF
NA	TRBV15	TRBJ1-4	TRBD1	TGTGCCACCAGCAGAGAAAGACAGGGCTCAACTAATGAAAAACTGTTTTTT	CATSRERQGSTNEKLFF
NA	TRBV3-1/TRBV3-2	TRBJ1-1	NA	TGTGCCAGCAGCCCGACACCTACGCCGCAGGAAGCTTTCTTT	CASSPTPTPQEAFF
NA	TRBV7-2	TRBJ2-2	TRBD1	TGTGCCAGCAGCCTCCGGACAGGGACGAACACCGGGGAGCTGTTTTTT	CASSLRTGTNTGELFF
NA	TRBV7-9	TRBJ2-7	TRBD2	TGTGCCAGCAGCCCACTAGCGGGAGCCCCCTACGAGCAGTACTTC	CASSPLAGAPYEQYF
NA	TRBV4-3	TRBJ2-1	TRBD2	TGCGCCAGCAGCCAAGATTTTAAACTAGCGGGACTCTACAATGAGCAGTTCTTC	CASSQDFKLAGLYNEQFF
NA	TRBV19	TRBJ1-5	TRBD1	TGTGCCAGTAGCCTCGGACAGGGGGGTAATCAGCCCCAGCATTTT	CASSLGQGGNQPQHF
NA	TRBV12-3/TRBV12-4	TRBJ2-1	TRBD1	TGTGCCAGCAGTCTTACAGGGGCATCCCAGTTCTTC	CASSLTGASQFF
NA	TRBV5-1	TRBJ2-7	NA	TGCGCCAGCAGCTTGGCAGGGTATGGCCGCTACGAGCAGTACTTC	CASSLAGYGRYEQYF
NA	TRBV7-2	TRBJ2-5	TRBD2	TGTGCCAGCAGCGAGACCCTAGCGGGGGCTTTGGAGACCCAGTACTTC	CASSETLAGALETQYF
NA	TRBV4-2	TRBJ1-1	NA	TGTGCCAGCAGCCAAGATCCGGGGTTCCGGCCTGAAGCTTTCTTT	CASSQDPGFRPEAFF
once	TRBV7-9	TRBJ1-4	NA	TGTGCCAGCAGCGGGAGGGATGAAAAACTGTTTTTT	CASSGRDEKLFF
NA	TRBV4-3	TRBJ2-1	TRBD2	TGCGCCAGCAGCCACCCTAGCGGGAAGCAGTTCTTC	CASSHPSGKQFF
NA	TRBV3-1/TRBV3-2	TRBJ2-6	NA	TGTGCCAGCAGCCGACAGACCCAGACTGGGGCCAACGTCCTGACTTTC	CASSRQTQTGANVLTF
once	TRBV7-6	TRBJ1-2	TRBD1	TGTGCCAGCAGCTTAGATGGACAGGGAGTATCTGGCTACACCTTC	CASSLDGQGVSGYTF
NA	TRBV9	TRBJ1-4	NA	TGTGCCAGCAGCGTAGGTAGGACAGTTGCAACTAATGAAAAACTGTTTTTT	CASSVGRTVATNEKLFF
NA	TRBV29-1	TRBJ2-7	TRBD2	TGCAGCGTTGCTACTAGCGACGAGCAGTACTTC	CSVATSDEQYF
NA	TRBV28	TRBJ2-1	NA	TGTGCCAGCAGTTTGTATAGCGGAGACTCCTACAATGAGCAGTTCTTC	CASSLYSGDSYNEQFF
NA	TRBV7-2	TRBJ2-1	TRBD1	TGTGCCAGCAGCTTTCGGGACAGGGGGAGAAATGAGCAGTTCTTC	CASSFRDRGRNEQFF
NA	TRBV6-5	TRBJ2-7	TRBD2	TGTGCCAGCACGGCGGGGGGCGGTATAGCCTACGAGCAGTACTTC	CASTAGGGIAYEQYF
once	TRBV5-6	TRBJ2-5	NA	TGTGCCAGCAGCTTGGTGCGCGGGCTCCGGGAGACCCAGTACTTC	CASSLVRGLRETQYF
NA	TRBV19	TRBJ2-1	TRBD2	TGTGCCAGTAGATCGGCACTAGCGGGAGGGGACAATGAGCAGTTCTTC	CASRSALAGGDNEQFF
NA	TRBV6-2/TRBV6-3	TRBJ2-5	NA	TGTGCCAGCAGTTACGGAGGAGAGACCCAGTACTTC	CASSYGGETQYF
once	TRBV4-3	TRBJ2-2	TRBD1	TGCGCCAGCAGCCCCTGGACAGGGGACACCGGGGAGCTGTTTTTT	CASSPWTGDTGELFF
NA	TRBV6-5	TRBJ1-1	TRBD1	TGTGCCAGCAGTTACTTGGGACAGAGGACTGAAGCTTTCTTT	CASSYLGQRTEAFF
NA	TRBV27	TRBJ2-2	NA	TGTGCCAGCAGTACAGCGGCGAACACCGGGGAGCTGTTTTTT	CASSTAANTGELFF
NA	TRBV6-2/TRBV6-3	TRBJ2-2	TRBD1	TGTGCCAGCAGTTGGGACAGGGGGACCGGGGAGCTGTTTTTT	CASSWDRGTGELFF
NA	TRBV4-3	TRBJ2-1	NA	TGCGCCAGCAGCCAAGAGAACCCCGAGCTAGGGACAATATACAATGAGCAGTTCTTC	CASSQENPELGTIYNEQFF
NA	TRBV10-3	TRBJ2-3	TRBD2	TGTGCCATCAGGGCGGGAGGACCAGATACGCAGTATTTT	CAIRAGGPDTQYF